A single sample is the source of the 25 T cell receptor beta chains below, sequenced in a study of blood T cell repertoires in COVID-19. The table came from immunoSEQ multiplex PCR; TCRdb's copy has only in-frame clones and leaves some out. The data hold about 92,000 clones, with around 85% observed a single time. Sequencing input: peripheral blood. The receptors here all came from a woman in her sixties with COVID-19, enrolled during active disease.

This clone was seen a single time. This chain connects TRBV23-1 to TRBJ1-2; the D gene is possibly TRBD1 (5 bases). TRBV23-1 is identified as an open reading frame with a role that is uncertain. Deletions cut 6 bases from V and 4 bases from J, with 18 bases between. The CDR3 has 15 residues. This CDR3 reads CASSLRGGNFYGYTF. The CDR3 coding sequence is TGCGCCAGCAGCTTAAGGGGAGGGAATTTCTATGGCTACACCTTC.

The table lists this clone with a few counts. The chain couples TRBV28 to TRBJ2-2; 10 positions match TRBD1. Germline CDR1 reads MDHEN; CDR2 reads SYDVKM. The V and J ends lost 4 bases and 7 bases, in that order; junction bases with no gene match: 6. This CDR3 is 15 amino acids long. CDR3 sequence (DNA): TGTGCCAGCAGTTCAAAGGGACAGGGGATCGGGGAGCTGTTTTTT. This codes for CASSSKGQGIGELFF.

The chain links TRBV30 to TRBJ1-5; the D is unclear. V was clipped by 5 bases and J by 0 bases, with 8 bases between them. The CDR3 totals 13 residues. Germline V CDR1 and CDR2: GTSNPN, SVGIG (reference sequence). In nucleotides, the CDR3 is TGTGCCTGGGGTACAAATAGCAATCAGCCCCAGCATTTT. This encodes CAWGTNSNQPQHF.

The rearrangement uses TRBV5-1 and TRBJ2-6; D is possibly TRBD1 (6 bases). Germline assignment: CDR1 SGHRS and CDR2 YFSETQ. Trimming removed 0 bases at V and 0 bases at J, with 13 bases between. The CDR3 runs 18 residues. The CDR3 loop reads CASSLVGQRSSGANVLTF. The CDR3 nucleotides read TGCGCCAGCAGCTTGGTTGGACAGAGGAGCTCTGGGGCCAACGTCCTGACTTTC.

V gene TRBV5-4 combines with J gene TRBJ2-3, with D tentatively TRBD1 (6 bases). The V and J ends lost 1 base and 3 bases respectively, with 15 bases between them. CDR1 SGHNT and CDR2 YYREEE come from the germline V gene (reference sequence). The CDR3 has 16 residues. The chain's CDR3 is CASSLTLTQGTDTQYF. The CDR3, as DNA: TGTGCCAGCAGCTTGACTCTAACACAGGGTACAGATACGCAGTATTTT. Complete variable domain (other parts from reference TRBV5-4 and TRBJ2-3): ETGVTQSPTHLIKTRGQQVTLRCSSQSGHNTVSWYQQALGQGPQFIFQYYREEENGRGNFPPRFSGLQFPNYSSELNVNALELDDSALYLCASSLTLTQGTDTQYFGPGTRLTVL.

V is TRBV29-1 and J is TRBJ1-2; 7 nucleotides agree with TRBD1. Unmatched junction bases numbered 4, after V lost 4 bases and J lost 2 bases. The germline CDR1 and CDR2 sequences are SQVTM and ANQGSEA. The CDR3 consists of 13 residues. The CDR3 bases are TGCAGCGTTGGCGGGGACAGAAACTATGGCTACACCTTC. It specifies CSVGGDRNYGYTF. Filled out from reference TRBV29-1 and TRBJ1-2, the complete variable domain reads SAVISQKPSRDICQRGTSLTIQCQVDSQVTMMFWYRQQPGQSLTLIATANQGSEATYESGFVIDKFPISRPNLTFSTLTVSNMSPEDSSIYLCSVGGDRNYGYTFGSGTRLTVV.

This clone was observed once. The CDR3 loop is CASSPTSIPDTQYF. CDR3 in DNA: TGTGCCAGCAGCCCTACTAGCATACCAGATACGCAGTATTTT. The chain has TRBV7-2 and TRBJ2-3; possibly TRBD2 for D (6 bases). Germline-derived CDR1 and CDR2 are SGHTA and FQGNSA. The CDR3 runs to 14 residues. The ends were cut back, 5 bases at V and 4 bases at J, with 13 bases in the middle. The entire variable domain, with the rest obtained from reference TRBV7-2 and TRBJ2-3, is as follows: GAGVSQSPSNKVTEKGKDVELRCDPISGHTALYWYRQSLGQGLEFLIYFQGNSAPDKSGLPSDRFSAERTGGSVSTLTIQRTQQEDSAVYLCASSPTSIPDTQYFGPGTRLTVL.

This clone was counted a few times. This chain uses TRBV6-2 or TRBV6-3 with TRBJ2-2; 8 bases are a match to TRBD2. The CDR3 loop spans 16 amino acids. V gave up 5 bases and J gave up 6 bases; unmatched junction bases: 11. From germline, CDR1 is MNHEY and CDR2 SVGEGT. CDR3: CASSRTGTSFPGELFF. CDR3 DNA sequence: TGTGCCAGCAGTAGAACCGGGACTAGTTTCCCCGGGGAGCTGTTTTTT.

The rearrangement joins TRBV6-5 to TRBJ1-3; 7 nucleotides agree with TRBD1. After removal of 0 bases from V and 2 bases from J, the junction contained 4 bases not matched to a gene. Germline V gene data show CDR1 as MNHEY and CDR2 as SVGAGI. This CDR3 contains 16 residues. As DNA, the CDR3 is TGTGCCAGCAGTTACTCGATGGGGACAGCTGGAAACACCATATATTTT. Amino acids: CASSYSMGTAGNTIYF.

V is TRBV24-1 and J is TRBJ2-6, with TRBD2 matching 12 bases. CDR1 is KGHDR and CDR2 is SFDVKD in the germline V gene. There are 16 residues in the CDR3. The V and J ends lost 9 bases and 2 bases, in that order; junction bases with no gene match: 4. In DNA form, the CDR3 reads TGTGCCACCCGGCCTAGCGGGGGGGCTGGGGCCAACGTCCTGACTTTC. It is translated as CATRPSGGAGANVLTF.

The chain recombines TRBV5-4 with TRBJ2-5, with 10 bases fitting TRBD2. The CDR3 has 15 amino acids. Trimming at V came to 5 bases and at J to 0 bases, leaving 4 bases not matched to a gene. Per the germline V gene, CDR1 is SGHNT and CDR2 is YYREEE (reference sequence). This chain's CDR3 is CASRASGGNQETQYF. The CDR3 DNA follows: TGTGCCAGCAGGGCTAGCGGGGGAAACCAAGAGACCCAGTACTTC.

The J gene is TRBJ1-6, the V gene TRBV6-1; no clear D. V was shortened by 3 bases and J by 6 bases, with 12 bases between the two germline ends. CDR1 and CDR2 (germline): MNHNS, SASEGT. The CDR3 is 15 amino acids. This CDR3 reads CASSDMAESNSPLHF. CDR3 bases: TGTGCCAGCAGTGACATGGCGGAGAGTAATTCACCCCTCCACTTT.

The rearrangement joins TRBV6-5 to TRBJ1-1; the match to TRBD1 covers 7 bases. This CDR3 contains 16 residues. With V trimmed by 2 bases and J by 2 bases, 8 bases remained unmatched. The germline CDR1 and CDR2 sequences are MNHEY and SVGAGI. The CDR3 region is CASSYARGPLNTEAFF. CDR3 bases: TGTGCCAGCAGTTACGCTAGGGGGCCGCTAAACACTGAAGCTTTCTTT.

The chain is built from TRBV4-3 and TRBJ2-1; TRBD2 agrees at 9 bases. J gave up 1 base and V 0 bases, and 1 base lay outside the gene matches. Germline lookup yields CDR1 LGHNA and CDR2 YSLEER. The CDR3 covers 16 residues. In nucleotides, the CDR3 is TGCGCCAGCAGCCAAGAAGCGGGGGGTTCCTACAATGAGCAGTTCTTC. The encoded protein is CASSQEAGGSYNEQFF.

The chain has TRBV11-3 and TRBJ2-3; D not certain. The V and J ends lost 5 bases and 7 bases respectively, with 16 bases between them. Germline assignment: CDR1 SGHNT and CDR2 YENEEA. This CDR3 has 14 residues. The CDR3 loop is CASSPGSLTHTQYF. CDR3 bases: TGTGCCAGCAGCCCAGGCTCACTCACTCATACGCAGTATTTT. The full variable domain, completed using reference TRBV11-3 and TRBJ2-3, is EAGVVQSPRYKIIEKKQPVAFWCNPISGHNTLYWYLQNLGQGPELLIRYENEEAVDDSQLPKDRFSAERLKGVDSTLKIQPAELGDSAVYLCASSPGSLTHTQYFGPGTRLTVL.

V usage is TRBV18 and J usage is TRBJ1-5, with D possibly being TRBD1 (6 bases). Germline CDR1 is KGHSH and CDR2 is LQKENI. This CDR3 is 14 amino acids long. The ends were cut back, 3 bases at V and 3 bases at J, with 9 bases in the middle. CDR3 in DNA: TGTGCCAGCTCACCTACAGGGCTCAATCAGCCCCAGCATTTT. Encoded protein: CASSPTGLNQPQHF. The full variable domain, with the rest looked up from reference TRBV18 and TRBJ1-5, is NAGVMQNPRHLVRRRGQEARLRCSPMKGHSHVYWYRQLPEEGLKFMVYLQKENIIDESGMPKERFSAEFPKEGPSILRIQQVVRGDSAAYFCASSPTGLNQPQHFGDGTRLSIL.

This clone was detected only once. The chain couples TRBV19 to TRBJ1-2, with D unresolved. The germline gives CDR1 LNHDA, CDR2 SQIVND (reference sequence). The germline V and J ends were trimmed by 5 bases and 5 bases, with 12 bases remaining between them. The CDR3 has 13 residues. CDR3 loop: CASSPRQRYGYTF. The CDR3 DNA reads as TGTGCCAGTAGTCCGCGGCAGCGGTATGGCTACACCTTC. The entire variable domain, with the rest obtained from reference TRBV19 and TRBJ1-2, is as follows: DGGITQSPKYLFRKEGQNVTLSCEQNLNHDAMYWYRQDPGQGLRLIYYSQIVNDFQKGDIAEGYSVSREKKESFPLTVTSAQKNPTAFYLCASSPRQRYGYTFGSGTRLTVV.

The genes are TRBV9 and TRBJ2-2, with D possibly matching TRBD2 (6 bases). Trimming left V 4 bases short and J 7 bases short, with 17 bases between. Germline V lookup: CDR1 SGDLS, CDR2 YYNGEE. This CDR3 is 15 amino acids long. CDR3 sequence reads: CASSPFWGVGGELFF. CDR3 DNA: TGTGCCAGCAGCCCCTTTTGGGGGGTTGGCGGGGAGCTGTTTTTT.

The chain uses TRBV5-4 and TRBJ2-5; 10 nucleotides match TRBD2. CDR3 size: 16 residues. The germline V gene encodes CDR1 SGHNT and CDR2 YYREEE (reference sequence). The J segment lost 5 bases and the V segment lost 5 bases, leaving 12 bases of the junction unmatched. In DNA, the CDR3 is TGTGCCAGCAGGCCCAGAGGGTTTAGCGGGGGGGAGACCCAGTACTTC. This translates into CASRPRGFSGGETQYF.

This rearrangement joins TRBV7-2 to TRBJ1-2, with D uncertain. CDR1 SGHTA and CDR2 FQGNSA come from the germline V gene. V was trimmed by 6 bases and J by 0 bases, leaving 8 bases between them. The CDR3 loop spans 13 amino acids. Written as DNA, the CDR3 is TGTGCCAGCAGAGTAGCGTCTAACTATGGCTACACCTTC. This sequence encodes CASRVASNYGYTF. Variable domain in full (rest from reference TRBV7-2 and TRBJ1-2): GAGVSQSPSNKVTEKGKDVELRCDPISGHTALYWYRQSLGQGLEFLIYFQGNSAPDKSGLPSDRFSAERTGGSVSTLTIQRTQQEDSAVYLCASRVASNYGYTFGSGTRLTVV.

This clone has only a few counts. The chain is built from TRBV7-2 and TRBJ2-2; TRBD1 aligns across 8 bases. Germline CDR1 is SGHTA and CDR2 is FQGNSA. V was pared by 5 bases and J by 1 base, with 6 bases of the junction left unmatched. CDR3 size: 16 residues. CDR3 DNA: TGTGCCAGCAGCACGCGGACAGGGTGGAACACCGGGGAGCTGTTTTTT. Residues: CASSTRTGWNTGELFF.

J is TRBJ1-2 and V is TRBV19; tentative D call: TRBD1 (5 bases). CDR1 LNHDA and CDR2 SQIVND come from the germline V gene (reference sequence). Trimming pared 8 bases from V and 0 bases from J, leaving 13 bases between. The length of the CDR3 is 14 residues. In DNA form, the CDR3 reads TGTGCCAGTTACGACAGAGCCACTAACTATGGCTACACCTTC. Amino acid sequence: CASYDRATNYGYTF.

The rearrangement links TRBV4-1 to TRBJ2-1, with 14 nucleotides matching TRBD2. The V segment lost 4 bases and the J segment 0 bases; nucleotides outside the gene matches: 8. CDR3 length equals 19 residues. Looked up from germline, CDR1 is MGHRA and CDR2 is YSYEKL. The CDR3 bases are TGCGCCAGCAGCCCCGGGACTAGCGGGGGACCCGGCTCCTACAATGAGCAGTTCTTC. Translated: CASSPGTSGGPGSYNEQFF.

In this sample, this clone turned up once. The chain is built from TRBV19 and TRBJ2-5; D is unresolved. Between the trimmed V and J ends, which lost 3 bases and 5 bases, there was a span of 13 bases. Germline V gene data show CDR1 as LNHDA and CDR2 as SQIVND (reference sequence). The CDR3 is 14 residues long. CDR3 residues: CASSMGVGLETQYF. The CDR3 nucleotides read TGTGCCAGTAGTATGGGCGTGGGCCTCGAGACCCAGTACTTC.

The V gene is TRBV4-3, the J gene TRBJ1-2; unclear D gene. The CDR3 sequence is 14 residues long. The V gene lost 0 bases and the J gene lost 4 bases, with 9 bases spanning the gap. Germline V gene lookup returns CDR1 LGHNA and CDR2 YSLEER. The CDR3 DNA sequence: TGCGCCAGCAGCCAAGAGCTGGCCCTCTATGGCTACACCTTC. This gives the protein CASSQELALYGYTF.